One and the same sample provided the 8 T cell receptor beta chains below, sequenced in a study of control samples from healthy donors and cancer patients. Produced via immunoSEQ multiplex PCR; TCRdb's table is partial and in-frame only. The sample holds some 140,000 clones, over 85% seen once. Material: blood. These receptors were obtained from a young man in good health.

This sequence joins TRBV7-9 and TRBJ2-7; 9 nucleotides match TRBD1. Germline CDR1 is SEHNR and CDR2 is FQNEAQ (reference sequence). The V gene end was trimmed by 5 bases and the J gene end by 3 bases; junction bases not matched to a gene: 14. The CDR3 has 17 residues. CDR3 nucleotide sequence: TGTGCCAGCAGCCCCAGGTCGACAGGGGGTTTTCACTACGAGCAGTACTTC. It specifies CASSPRSTGGFHYEQYF.

This clone was observed a handful of times. The V gene is TRBV10-1, the J gene TRBJ1-5, with TRBD1 matching over 8 bases. V gave up 6 bases and J gave up 4 bases; unmatched junction bases: 5. CDR1 is WNHNN, CDR2 SYGVQD, per germline (reference sequence). CDR3 length: 14 amino acids. In DNA form, the CDR3 reads TGCGCCAGCAGACCGGGACAGGAGAATCAGCCCCAGCATTTT. Its translation: CASRPGQENQPQHF.

The chain recombines TRBV4-1 with TRBJ2-5, with D perhaps TRBD1 (6 bases). The CDR3 loop spans 14 amino acids. Trimming shortened V by 5 bases and J by 2 bases, and 12 bases separated the two germline ends. Looked up from germline, CDR1 is MGHRA and CDR2 is YSYEKL. In DNA, the CDR3 is TGCGCCAGCAGCTTACAGGGAAATCAAGAGACCCAGTACTTC. As protein: CASSLQGNQETQYF.

The chain uses TRBV28 and TRBJ1-5, with TRBD1 identical over 9 bases. J lost 9 bases, V lost 3 bases, and 15 bases had no gene match. There are 17 residues in the CDR3. Germline values: CDR1 MDHEN, CDR2 SYDVKM. The CDR3 nucleotides are TGTGCCAGCAGTTTTAACCCGACAGGGGGGGACCTTGGGCCCCAGCATTTT. This encodes CASSFNPTGGDLGPQHF.

The V call is TRBV28, the J call TRBJ2-7; 12 nucleotides agree with TRBD2. Trimming removed 5 bases from V and 6 bases from J; junction bases left unmatched: 14. The CDR3 consists of 17 residues. The V gene's germline CDR1 is MDHEN and CDR2 SYDVKM. The CDR3 bases are TGTGCCAGCAGTCCCGCCCGACTAGCGGGAGTGATCTCCGAGCAGTACTTC. Translating gives CASSPARLAGVISEQYF. Supplemented by reference TRBV28 and TRBJ2-7, the full variable domain reads DVKVTQSSRYLVKRTGEKVFLECVQDMDHENMFWYRQDPGLGLRLIYFSYDVKMKEKGDIPEGYSVSREKKERFSLILESASTNQTSMYLCASSPARLAGVISEQYFGPGTRLTVT.

The chain couples TRBV25-1 to TRBJ1-2, with D unclear. Per germline, CDR1 MGHDK and CDR2 SYGVNS. V was cut by 3 bases and J by 1 base, with 3 bases left in between. The CDR3 extends over 12 amino acids. The chain's CDR3 is CASSELNYGYTF. The CDR3 DNA follows: TGTGCCAGCAGTGAGCTTAACTATGGCTACACCTTC.

This clone came up once. This sequence joins TRBV28 and TRBJ2-5; 8 nucleotides agree with TRBD1. The trim removed 5 bases at V and 10 bases at J, leaving 12 bases unmatched. CDR1 is MDHEN and CDR2 is SYDVKM in the germline V gene. The CDR3 is 14 amino acids. CDR3 bases: TGTGCCAGCAGTATACAGGGGGAGGTGGGGATCCAGTACTTC. It encodes CASSIQGEVGIQYF.

V usage is TRBV28 and J usage is TRBJ2-5; 7 nucleotides align to TRBD2. From germline, CDR1 is MDHEN and CDR2 SYDVKM. The J segment lost 5 bases and the V segment lost 5 bases, leaving 11 bases of the junction unmatched. CDR3 length: 15 residues. In DNA form, the CDR3 reads TGTGCCAGCAGTCCGAGCGGGGAGCCCTCGGAGACCCAGTACTTC. It yields the protein CASSPSGEPSETQYF.